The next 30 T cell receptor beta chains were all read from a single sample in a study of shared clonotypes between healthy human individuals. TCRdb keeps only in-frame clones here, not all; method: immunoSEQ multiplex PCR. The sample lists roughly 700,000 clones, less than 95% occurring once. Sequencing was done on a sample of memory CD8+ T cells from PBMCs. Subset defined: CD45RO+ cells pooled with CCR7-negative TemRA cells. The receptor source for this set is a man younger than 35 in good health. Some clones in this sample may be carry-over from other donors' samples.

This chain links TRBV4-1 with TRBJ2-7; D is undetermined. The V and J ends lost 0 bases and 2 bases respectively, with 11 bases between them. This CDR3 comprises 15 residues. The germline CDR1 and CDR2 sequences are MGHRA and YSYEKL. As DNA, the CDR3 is TGCGCCAGCAGCCAAGATCGGCAGGCCACCTACGAGCAGTACTTC. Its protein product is CASSQDRQATYEQYF.

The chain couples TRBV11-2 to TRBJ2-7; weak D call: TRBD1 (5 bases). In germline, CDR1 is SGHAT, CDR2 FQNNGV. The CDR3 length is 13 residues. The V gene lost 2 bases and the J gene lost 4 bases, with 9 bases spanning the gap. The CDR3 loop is CASSLSRVYEQYF. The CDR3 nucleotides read TGTGCCAGCAGCTTAAGCAGGGTTTACGAGCAGTACTTC. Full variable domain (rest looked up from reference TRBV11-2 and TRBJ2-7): EAGVAQSPRYKIIEKRQSVAFWCNPISGHATLYWYQQILGQGPKLLIQFQNNGVVDDSQLPKDRFSAERLKGVDSTLKIQPAKLEDSAVYLCASSLSRVYEQYFGPGTRLTVT.

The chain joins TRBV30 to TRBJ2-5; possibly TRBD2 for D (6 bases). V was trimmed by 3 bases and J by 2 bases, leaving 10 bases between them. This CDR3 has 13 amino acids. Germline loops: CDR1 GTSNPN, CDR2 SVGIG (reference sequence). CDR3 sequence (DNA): TGTGCCTGGAGACCCAGCGGGCAAGAGACCCAGTACTTC. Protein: CAWRPSGQETQYF.

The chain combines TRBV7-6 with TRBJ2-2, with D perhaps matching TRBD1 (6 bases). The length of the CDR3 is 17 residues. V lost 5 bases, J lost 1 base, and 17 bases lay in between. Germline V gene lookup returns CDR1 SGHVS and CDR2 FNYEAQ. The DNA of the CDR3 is TGTGCCAGCAGCGCAGACCCCGGGACAATGAACACCGGGGAGCTGTTTTTT. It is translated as CASSADPGTMNTGELFF.

CDR3 in DNA: TGCGCCAGCAGCATGACAGGGGCCTACGAGCAGTACTTC. It is translated as CASSMTGAYEQYF. The chain links TRBV5-1 to TRBJ2-7; the match to TRBD1 covers 8 bases. The CDR3 sequence is 13 residues long. After removal of 4 bases from V and 2 bases from J, the junction contained 2 bases not matched to a gene. Germline V lookup: CDR1 SGHRS, CDR2 YFSETQ.

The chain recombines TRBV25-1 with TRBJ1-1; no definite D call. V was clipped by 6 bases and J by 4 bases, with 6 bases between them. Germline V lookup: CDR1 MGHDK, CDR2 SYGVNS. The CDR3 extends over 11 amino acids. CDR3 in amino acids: CASREGTEAFF. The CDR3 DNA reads TGTGCCAGCAGGGAGGGCACTGAAGCTTTCTTT.

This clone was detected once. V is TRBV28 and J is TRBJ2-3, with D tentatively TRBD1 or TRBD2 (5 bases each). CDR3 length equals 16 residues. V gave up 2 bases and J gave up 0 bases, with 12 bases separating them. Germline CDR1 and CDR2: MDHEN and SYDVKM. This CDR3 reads CASSLHPGPSTDTQYF. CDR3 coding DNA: TGTGCCAGCAGTTTACACCCGGGGCCTAGCACAGATACGCAGTATTTT.

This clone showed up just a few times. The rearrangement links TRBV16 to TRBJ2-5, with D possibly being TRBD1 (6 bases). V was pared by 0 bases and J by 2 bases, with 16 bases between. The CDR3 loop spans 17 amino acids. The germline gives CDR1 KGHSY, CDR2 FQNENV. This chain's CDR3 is CASSQSQMTGGQETQYF. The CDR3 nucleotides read TGTGCCAGCAGCCAATCACAGATGACAGGAGGTCAAGAGACCCAGTACTTC.

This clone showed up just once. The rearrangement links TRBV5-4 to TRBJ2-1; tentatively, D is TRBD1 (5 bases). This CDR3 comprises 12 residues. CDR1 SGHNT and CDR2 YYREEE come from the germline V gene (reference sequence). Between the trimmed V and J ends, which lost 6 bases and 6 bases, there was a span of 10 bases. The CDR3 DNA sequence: TGTGCCAGCAACCAGGGCGGCAATGAGCAGTTCTTC. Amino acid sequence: CASNQGGNEQFF. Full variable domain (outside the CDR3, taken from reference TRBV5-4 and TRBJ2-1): ETGVTQSPTHLIKTRGQQVTLRCSSQSGHNTVSWYQQALGQGPQFIFQYYREEENGRGNFPPRFSGLQFPNYSSELNVNALELDDSALYLCASNQGGNEQFFGPGTRLTVL.

CDR3 in DNA: TGTGCCAGCAGTGACCCTAAGACAGGGTTCACTGAAGCTTTCTTT. This sequence encodes CASSDPKTGFTEAFF. The V gene is TRBV25-1, the J gene TRBJ1-1, with 7 nucleotides matching TRBD1. The CDR3 is 15 residues long. Germline loops: CDR1 MGHDK, CDR2 SYGVNS. V lost 3 bases, J lost 4 bases, and 8 bases stayed unmatched.

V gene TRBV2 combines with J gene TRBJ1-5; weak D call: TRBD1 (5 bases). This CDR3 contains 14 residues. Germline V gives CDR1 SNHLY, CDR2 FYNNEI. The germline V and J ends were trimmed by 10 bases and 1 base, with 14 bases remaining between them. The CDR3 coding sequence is TGTGCCAACGGGGACTTTGGGAGCAATCAGCCCCAGCATTTT. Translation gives CANGDFGSNQPQHF.

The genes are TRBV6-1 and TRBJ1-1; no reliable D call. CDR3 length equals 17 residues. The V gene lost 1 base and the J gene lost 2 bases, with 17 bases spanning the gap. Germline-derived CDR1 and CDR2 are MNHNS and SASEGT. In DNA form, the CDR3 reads TGTGCCAGCAGTGAAGAGCCGGCGGGAGGTGAAAACACTGAAGCTTTCTTT. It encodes CASSEEPAGGENTEAFF.

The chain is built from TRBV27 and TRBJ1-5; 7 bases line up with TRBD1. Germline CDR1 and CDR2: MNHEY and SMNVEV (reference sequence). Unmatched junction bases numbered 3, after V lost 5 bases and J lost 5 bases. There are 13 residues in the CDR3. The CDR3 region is CASSADRDQPQHF. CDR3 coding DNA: TGTGCCAGCAGTGCCGACAGGGATCAGCCCCAGCATTTT.

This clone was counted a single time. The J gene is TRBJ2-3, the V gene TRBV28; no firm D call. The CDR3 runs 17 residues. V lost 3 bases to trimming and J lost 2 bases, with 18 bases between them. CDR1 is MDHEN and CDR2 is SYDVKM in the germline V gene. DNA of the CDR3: TGTGCCAGCAGTTTCGGAAGGACGACCCTTAACACAGATACGCAGTATTTT. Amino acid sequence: CASSFGRTTLNTDTQYF.

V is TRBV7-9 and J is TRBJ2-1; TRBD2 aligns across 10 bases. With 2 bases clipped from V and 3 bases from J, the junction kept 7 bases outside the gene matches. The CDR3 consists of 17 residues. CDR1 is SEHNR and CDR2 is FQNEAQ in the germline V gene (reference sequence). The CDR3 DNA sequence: TGTGCCAGCAGCTTACTAGAGGTAGCGGGAGGCTACAATGAGCAGTTCTTC. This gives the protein CASSLLEVAGGYNEQFF.

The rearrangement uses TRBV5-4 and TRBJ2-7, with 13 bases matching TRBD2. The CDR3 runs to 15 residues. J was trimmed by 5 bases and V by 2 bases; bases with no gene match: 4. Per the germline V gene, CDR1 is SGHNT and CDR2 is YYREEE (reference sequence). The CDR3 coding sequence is TGTGCCAGCAGCTTTTCGGGACTAGCGGGAAACGAGCAGTACTTC. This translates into CASSFSGLAGNEQYF.

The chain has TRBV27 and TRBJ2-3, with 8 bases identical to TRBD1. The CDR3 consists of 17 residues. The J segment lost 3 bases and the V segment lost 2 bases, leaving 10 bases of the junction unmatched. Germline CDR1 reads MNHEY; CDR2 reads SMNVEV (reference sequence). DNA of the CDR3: TGTGCCAGCAGTTTAACCCAGGGGGCAAGCATAACAGATACGCAGTATTTT. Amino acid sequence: CASSLTQGASITDTQYF.

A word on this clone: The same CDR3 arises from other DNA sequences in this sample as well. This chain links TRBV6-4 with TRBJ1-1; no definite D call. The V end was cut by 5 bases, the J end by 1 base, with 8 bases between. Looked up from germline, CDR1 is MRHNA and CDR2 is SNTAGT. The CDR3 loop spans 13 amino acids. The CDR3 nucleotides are TGTGCCAGCAGTAGGACGGCGAACACTGAAGCTTTCTTT. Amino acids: CASSRTANTEAFF.

The CDR3 nucleotides read TGTGCCTGGAGTTTAGGCTCCCTCTCCTACAATGAGCAGTTCTTC. It is translated as CAWSLGSLSYNEQFF. This rearrangement joins TRBV30 to TRBJ2-1; D is undetermined. Germline CDR1 reads GTSNPN; CDR2 reads SVGIG (reference sequence). V gave up 2 bases and J gave up 0 bases, with 11 bases separating them. CDR3 length: 15 amino acids.

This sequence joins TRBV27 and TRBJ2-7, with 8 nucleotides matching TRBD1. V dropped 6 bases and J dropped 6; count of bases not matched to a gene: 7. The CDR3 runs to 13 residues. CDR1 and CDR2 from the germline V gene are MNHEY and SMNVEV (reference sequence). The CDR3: CASRAQGAGEQYF. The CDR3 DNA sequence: TGTGCCAGCAGGGCCCAGGGGGCAGGCGAGCAGTACTTC.

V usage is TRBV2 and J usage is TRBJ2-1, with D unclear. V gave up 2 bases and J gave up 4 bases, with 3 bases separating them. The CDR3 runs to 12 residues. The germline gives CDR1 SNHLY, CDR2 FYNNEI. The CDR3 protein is CASSELYNEQFF. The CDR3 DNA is TGTGCCAGCAGTGAATTGTACAATGAGCAGTTCTTC.

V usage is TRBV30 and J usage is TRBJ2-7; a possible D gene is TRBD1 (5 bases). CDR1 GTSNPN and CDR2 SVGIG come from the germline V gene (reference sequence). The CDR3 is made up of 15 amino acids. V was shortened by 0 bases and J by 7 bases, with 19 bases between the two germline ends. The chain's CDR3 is CAWSVDSLPTREQYF. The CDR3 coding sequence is TGTGCCTGGAGTGTCGACAGCCTTCCCACGCGGGAGCAGTACTTC. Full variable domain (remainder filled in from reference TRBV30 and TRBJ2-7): SQTIHQWPATLVQPVGSPLSLECTVEGTSNPNLYWYRQAAGRGLQLLFYSVGIGQISSEVPQNLSASRPQDRQFILSSKKLLLSDSGFYLCAWSVDSLPTREQYFGPGTRLTVT.

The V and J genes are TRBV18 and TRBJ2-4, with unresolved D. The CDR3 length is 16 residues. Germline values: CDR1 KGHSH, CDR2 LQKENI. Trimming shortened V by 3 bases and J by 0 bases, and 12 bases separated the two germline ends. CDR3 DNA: TGTGCCAGCTCACCCGGGCCGGGCCTAGCCAAAAACATTCAGTACTTC. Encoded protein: CASSPGPGLAKNIQYF.

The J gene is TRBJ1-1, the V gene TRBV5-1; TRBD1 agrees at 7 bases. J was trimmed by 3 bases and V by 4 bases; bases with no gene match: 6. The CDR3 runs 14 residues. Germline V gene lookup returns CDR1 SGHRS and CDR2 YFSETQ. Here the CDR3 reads CASSLVQGDTEAFF. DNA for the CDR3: TGCGCCAGCAGCCTGGTCCAGGGGGACACTGAAGCTTTCTTT. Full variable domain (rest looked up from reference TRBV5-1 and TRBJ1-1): KAGVTQTPRYLIKTRGQQVTLSCSPISGHRSVSWYQQTPGQGLQFLFEYFSETQRNKGNFPGRFSGRQFSNSRSEMNVSTLELGDSALYLCASSLVQGDTEAFFGQGTRLTVV.

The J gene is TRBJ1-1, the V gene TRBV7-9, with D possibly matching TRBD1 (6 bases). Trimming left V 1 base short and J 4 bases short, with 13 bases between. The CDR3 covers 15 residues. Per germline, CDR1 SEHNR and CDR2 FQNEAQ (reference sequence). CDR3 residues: CASSLVGGSGTEAFF. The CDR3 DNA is TGTGCCAGCAGCTTAGTGGGGGGCTCGGGCACTGAAGCTTTCTTT.

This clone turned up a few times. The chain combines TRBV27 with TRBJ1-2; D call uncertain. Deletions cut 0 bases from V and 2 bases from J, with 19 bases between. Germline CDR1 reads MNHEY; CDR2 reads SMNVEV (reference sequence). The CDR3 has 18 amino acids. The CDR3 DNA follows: TGTGCCAGCAGTTTATCGAAGGGCTTAGCCGGGTCAAACTATGGCTACACCTTC. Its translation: CASSLSKGLAGSNYGYTF.

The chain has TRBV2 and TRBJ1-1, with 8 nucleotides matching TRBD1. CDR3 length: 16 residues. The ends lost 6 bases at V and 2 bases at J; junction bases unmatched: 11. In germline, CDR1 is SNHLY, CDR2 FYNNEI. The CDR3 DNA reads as TGTGCCAGCAGAGAGATACCGGGACAGGTCAACACTGAAGCTTTCTTT. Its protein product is CASREIPGQVNTEAFF.

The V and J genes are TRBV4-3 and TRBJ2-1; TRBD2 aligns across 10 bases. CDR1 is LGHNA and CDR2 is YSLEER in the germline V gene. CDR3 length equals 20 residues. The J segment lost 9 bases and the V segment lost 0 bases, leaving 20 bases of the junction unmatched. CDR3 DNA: TGCGCCAGCAGCCAAGATCTCCGTCCGCGAGGGCTAGCGGGAGTGTTTGAGCAGTTCTTC. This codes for CASSQDLRPRGLAGVFEQFF.

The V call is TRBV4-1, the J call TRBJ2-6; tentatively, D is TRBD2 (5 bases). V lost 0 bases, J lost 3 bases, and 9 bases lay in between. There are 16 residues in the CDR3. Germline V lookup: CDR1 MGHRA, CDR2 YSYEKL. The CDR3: CASSQDFGVGANVLTF. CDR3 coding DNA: TGCGCCAGCAGCCAAGATTTCGGGGTTGGGGCCAACGTCCTGACTTTC.

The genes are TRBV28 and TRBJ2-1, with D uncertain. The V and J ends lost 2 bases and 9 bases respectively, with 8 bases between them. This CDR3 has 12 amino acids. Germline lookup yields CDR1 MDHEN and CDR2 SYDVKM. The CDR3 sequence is CASSLVLREQFF. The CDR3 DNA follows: TGTGCCAGCAGTTTAGTGTTACGTGAGCAGTTCTTC. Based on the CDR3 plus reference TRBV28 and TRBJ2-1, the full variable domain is DVKVTQSSRYLVKRTGEKVFLECVQDMDHENMFWYRQDPGLGLRLIYFSYDVKMKEKGDIPEGYSVSREKKERFSLILESASTNQTSMYLCASSLVLREQFFGPGTRLTVL.